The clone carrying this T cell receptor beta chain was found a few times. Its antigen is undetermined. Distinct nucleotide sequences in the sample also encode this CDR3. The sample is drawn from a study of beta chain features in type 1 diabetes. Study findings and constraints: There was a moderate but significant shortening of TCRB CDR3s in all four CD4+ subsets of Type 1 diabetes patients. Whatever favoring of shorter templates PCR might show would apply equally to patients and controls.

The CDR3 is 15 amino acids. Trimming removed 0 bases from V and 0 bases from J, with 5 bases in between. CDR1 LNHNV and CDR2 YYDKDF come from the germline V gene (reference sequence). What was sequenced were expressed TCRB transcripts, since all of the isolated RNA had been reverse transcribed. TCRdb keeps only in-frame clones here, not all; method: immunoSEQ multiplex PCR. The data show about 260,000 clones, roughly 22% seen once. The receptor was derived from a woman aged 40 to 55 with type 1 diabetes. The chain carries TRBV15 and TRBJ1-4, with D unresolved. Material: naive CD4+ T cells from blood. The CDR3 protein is CATSRDRATNEKLFF. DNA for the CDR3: TGTGCCACCAGCAGAGATCGAGCAACTAATGAAAAACTGTTTTTT.